These 6 T cell receptor beta chains originate from one sample sequenced in a study of Graves' ophthalmopathy and Graves' hyperthyroidism. CDR3 regions of TCR beta were amplified from RNA transcripts. HTBI-primed RT-PCR formed the first round, and a multiplex PCR formed the second. TCRdb independently ran MiXCR on the multiplex PCR reads; one entry per CDR3 protein. The sample includes roughly 400,000 distinct CDR3 sequences, 15% to 19% seen only once; the top ten take approximately 7%. Sequencing input: peripheral blood. All receptors come from a woman younger than 30 with stable Graves' hyperthyroidism.

Of note for this clonotype: Sequence at one end of the junction differs from germline and may be a read error. The gene calls are TRBV19 and TRBJ1-6; D gene ambiguous. The CDR3 is 13 residues long. Germline loops: CDR1 LNHDA, CDR2 SQIVND (reference sequence). CDR3 DNA sequence: TGCGCCAGCAGCTTGGAGATGGAATCACCCCTCCACTTT. This sequence encodes CASSLEMESPLHF.

This clonotype was seen once. V and J are TRBV6-1 and TRBJ1-1, with D hard to call. The CDR3 consists of 12 residues. Trimming removed 2 bases at V and 7 bases at J, with 8 bases between. Germline V gene lookup returns CDR1 MNHNS and CDR2 SASEGT. CDR3 region: CASSELGFEAFF. CDR3 nucleotides: TGTGCCAGCAGTGAATTGGGTTTTGAAGCTTTCTTT.

This clonotype was seen repeatedly, ten times or more. V is TRBV20-1 and J is TRBJ2-7; 8 bases line up with TRBD1. The CDR3 is made up of 14 amino acids. Trimming cost V 0 bases and J 3 bases; bases outside gene matches: 4. Looked up from germline, CDR1 is DFQATT and CDR2 is SNEGSKA (reference sequence). This CDR3 reads CSARDPDRVYEQYF. The CDR3 bases are TGCAGTGCTAGAGATCCGGACAGGGTCTACGAGCAGTACTTC.

This clonotype has ten or more counts. CDR3 DNA: TGTGCCAGCAGTCCGGGGACATCCAACTATGGCTACACCTTC. Amino acids: CASSPGTSNYGYTF. The chain combines TRBV6-5 with TRBJ1-2; a possible D gene is TRBD1 (6 bases). CDR3 length: 14 residues. The germline gives CDR1 MNHEY, CDR2 SVGAGI. Between the trimmed V and J ends, which lost 5 bases and 2 bases, there was a span of 12 bases.

This clonotype came up many times. This sequence joins TRBV19 and TRBJ1-6; 10 nucleotides match TRBD1. Germline assignment: CDR1 LNHDA and CDR2 SQIVND (reference sequence). CDR3 length equals 15 residues. After removal of 8 bases from V and 6 bases from J, the junction contained 7 bases not matched to a gene. The CDR3 DNA is TGTGCCAGTCGGCCCCGGACAGGGGGTAATTCACCCCTCCACTTT. It encodes CASRPRTGGNSPLHF.

This clonotype was seen ten or more times. The chain uses TRBV7-8 and TRBJ1-2; D not resolved. CDR3 length equals 13 residues. Germline-derived CDR1 and CDR2 are SGHVS and FQNEAQ. Trimming took 5 bases from V and 0 from J, leaving 7 bases between them. The DNA of the CDR3 is TGTGCCAGCAGCGACAACGCTAACTATGGCTACACCTTC. It translates to CASSDNANYGYTF.